Sequencing of this TCR beta chain was carried out in a study of blood T cell repertoires in COVID-19. The CDR3 is 12 residues long. CDR1 and CDR2 (germline): GTSNPN, SVGIG (reference sequence). Trimming cost V 3 bases and J 5 bases, with 10 bases left between them. Data came from immunoSEQ multiplex PCR; TCRdb stores just in-frame clones and leaves some out. The repertoire has some 200,000 clones, roughly nine tenths of them found once; the top ten carry around 2%. V gene TRBV30 combines with J gene TRBJ2-5; D call uncertain. This TCR was sampled from a woman aged 30 to 39 who had recovered from COVID-19. Sample: PBMCs or T cells enriched from blood (not recorded which). CDR3 region: CAWSPLLETQYF. The CDR3, as DNA: TGTGCCTGGAGCCCCCTCTTGGAGACCCAGTACTTC. The entire variable domain, with the rest obtained from reference TRBV30 and TRBJ2-5, is as follows: SQTIHQWPATLVQPVGSPLSLECTVEGTSNPNLYWYRQAAGRGLQLLFYSVGIGQISSEVPQNLSASRPQDRQFILSSKKLLLSDSGFYLCAWSPLLETQYFGPGTRLLVL.